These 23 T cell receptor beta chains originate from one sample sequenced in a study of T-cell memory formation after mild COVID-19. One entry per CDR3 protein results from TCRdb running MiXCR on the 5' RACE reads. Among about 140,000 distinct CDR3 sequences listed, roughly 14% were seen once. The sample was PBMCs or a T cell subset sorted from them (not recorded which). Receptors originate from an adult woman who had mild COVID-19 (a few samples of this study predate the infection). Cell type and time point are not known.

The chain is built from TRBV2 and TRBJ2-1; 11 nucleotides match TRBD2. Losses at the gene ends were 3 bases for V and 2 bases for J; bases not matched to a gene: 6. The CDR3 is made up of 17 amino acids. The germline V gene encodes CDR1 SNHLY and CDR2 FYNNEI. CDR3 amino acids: CASSDPSTSGAYNEQFF. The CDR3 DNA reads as TGTGCCAGCAGTGACCCGTCGACTAGCGGGGCCTACAATGAGCAGTTCTTC.

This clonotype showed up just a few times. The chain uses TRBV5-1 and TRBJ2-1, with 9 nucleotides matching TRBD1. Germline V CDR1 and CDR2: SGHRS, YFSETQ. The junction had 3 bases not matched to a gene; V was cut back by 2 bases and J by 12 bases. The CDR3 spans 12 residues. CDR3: CASSFPGQGQFF. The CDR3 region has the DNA TGCGCCAGCAGCTTCCCGGGACAGGGGCAGTTCTTC. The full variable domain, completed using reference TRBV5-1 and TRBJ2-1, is KAGVTQTPRYLIKTRGQQVTLSCSPISGHRSVSWYQQTPGQGLQFLFEYFSETQRNKGNFPGRFSGRQFSNSRSEMNVSTLELGDSALYLCASSFPGQGQFFGPGTRLTVL.

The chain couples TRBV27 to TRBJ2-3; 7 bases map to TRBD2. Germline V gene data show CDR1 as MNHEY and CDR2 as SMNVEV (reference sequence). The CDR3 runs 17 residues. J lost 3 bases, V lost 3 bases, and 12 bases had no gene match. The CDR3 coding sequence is TGTGCCAGCAGTTTCCGTAGCCCGGGACTATCAACAGATACGCAGTATTTT. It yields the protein CASSFRSPGLSTDTQYF.

The CDR3 DNA sequence: TGTGCCAGCAGCCAGACTTCCTATGGCTACACCTTC. Protein sequence: CASSQTSYGYTF. This sequence joins TRBV3-1 and TRBJ1-2; D ambiguous. The germline V gene encodes CDR1 LGHDT and CDR2 YNNKEL (reference sequence). V lost 3 bases, J lost 4 bases, and 6 bases lay in between. The CDR3 length is 12 residues.

DNA of the CDR3: TGTGCCAGCAGTCCCGGTGGCGAGCAGTACTTC. It translates to CASSPGGEQYF. The chain recombines TRBV25-1 with TRBJ2-7; no definite D call. This CDR3 is 11 amino acids long. Germline V CDR1 and CDR2: MGHDK, SYGVNS. V lost 5 bases, J lost 6 bases, and 8 bases lay in between.

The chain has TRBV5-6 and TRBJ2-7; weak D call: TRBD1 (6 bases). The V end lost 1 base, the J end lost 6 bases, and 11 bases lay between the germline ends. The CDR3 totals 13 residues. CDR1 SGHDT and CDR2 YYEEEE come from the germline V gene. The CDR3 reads CASSLNRDIEQYF. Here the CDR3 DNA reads TGTGCCAGCAGCTTGAACCGGGACATCGAGCAGTACTTC.

In DNA form, the CDR3 reads TGCGCCAGCAGCAACGGACACGACTATGGCTACACCTTC. Residues: CASSNGHDYGYTF. V is TRBV5-1 and J is TRBJ1-2; D is perhaps TRBD1 (5 bases). This CDR3 comprises 13 residues. V was cut by 4 bases and J by 3 bases, with 10 bases left in between. Germline V gene data show CDR1 as SGHRS and CDR2 as YFSETQ.

The CDR3 DNA follows: TGTGCCATCAGTGAGCCGAGTTACGAGCAGTACTTC. Translating it yields CAISEPSYEQYF. The J gene is TRBJ2-7, the V gene TRBV10-3; D unresolved. The V and J ends lost 2 bases and 4 bases respectively, with 6 bases between them. In germline, CDR1 is ENHRY, CDR2 SYGVKD. There are 12 residues in the CDR3.

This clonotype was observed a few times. The CDR3 region is CASSWSLATGSYNEQFF. CDR3 nucleotides: TGTGCCAGCAGTTGGTCCCTAGCGACAGGTTCCTACAATGAGCAGTTCTTC. This rearrangement joins TRBV12-3 or TRBV12-4 to TRBJ2-1; D may correspond to TRBD1 or TRBD2 (6 bases each). V lost 4 bases and J 1 base, leaving 17 bases between the germline ends. The CDR3 spans 17 residues.

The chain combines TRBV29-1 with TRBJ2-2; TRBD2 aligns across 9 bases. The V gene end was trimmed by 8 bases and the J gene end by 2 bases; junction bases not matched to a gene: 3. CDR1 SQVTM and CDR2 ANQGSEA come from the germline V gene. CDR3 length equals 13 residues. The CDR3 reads CSHLAGNTGELFF. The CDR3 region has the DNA TGCAGCCATCTAGCGGGAAACACCGGGGAGCTGTTTTTT.

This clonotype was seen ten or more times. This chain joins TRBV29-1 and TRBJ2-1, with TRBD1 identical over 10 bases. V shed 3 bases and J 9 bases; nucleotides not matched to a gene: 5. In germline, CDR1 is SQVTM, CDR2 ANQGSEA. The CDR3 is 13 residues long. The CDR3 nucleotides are TGCAGCGTTGAGCGGGACAGGGGAGCTGAGCAGTTCTTC. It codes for CSVERDRGAEQFF.

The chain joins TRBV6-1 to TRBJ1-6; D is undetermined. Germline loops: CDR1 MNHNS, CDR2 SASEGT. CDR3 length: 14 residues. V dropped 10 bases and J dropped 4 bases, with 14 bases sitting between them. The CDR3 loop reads CATRGEAYNSPLHF. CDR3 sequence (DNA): TGTGCCACCCGGGGAGAGGCTTATAATTCACCCCTCCACTTT.

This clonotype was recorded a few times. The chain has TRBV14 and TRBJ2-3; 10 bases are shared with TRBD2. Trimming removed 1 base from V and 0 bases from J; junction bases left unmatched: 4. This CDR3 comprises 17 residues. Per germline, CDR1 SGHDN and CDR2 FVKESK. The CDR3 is CASSQGELAGSTDTQYF. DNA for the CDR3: TGTGCCAGCAGCCAAGGAGAACTAGCGGGAAGCACAGATACGCAGTATTTT.

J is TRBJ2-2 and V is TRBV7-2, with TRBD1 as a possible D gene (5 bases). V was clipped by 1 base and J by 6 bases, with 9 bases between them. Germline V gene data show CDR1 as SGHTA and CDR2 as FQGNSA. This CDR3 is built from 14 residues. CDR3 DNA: TGTGCCAGCAGCTTAGAGGGGCGTGCCGGGGAGCTGTTTTTT. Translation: CASSLEGRAGELFF.

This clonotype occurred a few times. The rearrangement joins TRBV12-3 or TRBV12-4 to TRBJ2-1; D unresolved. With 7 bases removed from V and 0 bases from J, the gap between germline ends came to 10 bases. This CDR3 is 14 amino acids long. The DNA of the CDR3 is TGTGCCAGCACCGCGAGCAGCTCCTACAATGAGCAGTTCTTC. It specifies CASTASSSYNEQFF.

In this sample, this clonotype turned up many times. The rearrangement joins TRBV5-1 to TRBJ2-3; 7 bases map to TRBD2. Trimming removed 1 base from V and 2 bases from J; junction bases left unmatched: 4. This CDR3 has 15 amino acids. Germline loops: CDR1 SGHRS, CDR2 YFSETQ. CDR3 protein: CASSLSGTNTDTQYF. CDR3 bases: TGCGCCAGCAGCTTGAGCGGGACTAACACAGATACGCAGTATTTT.

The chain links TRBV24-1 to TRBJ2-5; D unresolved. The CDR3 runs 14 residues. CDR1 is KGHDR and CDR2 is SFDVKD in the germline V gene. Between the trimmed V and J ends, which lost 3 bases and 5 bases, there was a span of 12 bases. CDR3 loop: CATSDVVERETQYF. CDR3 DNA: TGTGCCACCAGTGATGTTGTGGAGAGGGAGACCCAGTACTTC.

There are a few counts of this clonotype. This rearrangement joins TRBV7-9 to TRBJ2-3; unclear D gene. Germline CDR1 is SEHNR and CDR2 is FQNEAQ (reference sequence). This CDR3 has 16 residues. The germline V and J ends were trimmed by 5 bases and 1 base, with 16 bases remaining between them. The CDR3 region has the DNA TGTGCCAGCAGCCCCCCCATTTCGCGAGGCACAGATACGCAGTATTTT. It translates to CASSPPISRGTDTQYF.

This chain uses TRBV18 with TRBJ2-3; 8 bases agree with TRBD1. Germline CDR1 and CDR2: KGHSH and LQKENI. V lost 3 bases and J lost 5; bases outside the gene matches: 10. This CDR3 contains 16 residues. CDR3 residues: CASSPAGGANGDTQYF. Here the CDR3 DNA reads TGTGCCAGCTCACCGGCAGGGGGCGCGAACGGAGATACGCAGTATTTT. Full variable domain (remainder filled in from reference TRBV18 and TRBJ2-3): NAGVMQNPRHLVRRRGQEARLRCSPMKGHSHVYWYRQLPEEGLKFMVYLQKENIIDESGMPKERFSAEFPKEGPSILRIQQVVRGDSAAYFCASSPAGGANGDTQYFGPGTRLTVL.

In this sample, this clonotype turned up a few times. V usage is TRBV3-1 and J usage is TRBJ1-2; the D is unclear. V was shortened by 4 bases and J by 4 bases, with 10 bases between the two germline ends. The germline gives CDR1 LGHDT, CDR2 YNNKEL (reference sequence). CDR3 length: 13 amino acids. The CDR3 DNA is TGTGCCAGCAGCCGGAGGATATCCTATGGCTACACCTTC. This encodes CASSRRISYGYTF.

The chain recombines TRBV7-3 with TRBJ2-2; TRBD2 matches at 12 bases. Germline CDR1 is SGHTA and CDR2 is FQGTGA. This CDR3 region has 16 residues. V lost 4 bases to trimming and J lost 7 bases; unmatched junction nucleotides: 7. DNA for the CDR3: TGTGCCAGCAGCTCGGGGCGGACTAGCGGGGTCGGGGAGCTGTTTTTT. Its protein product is CASSSGRTSGVGELFF.

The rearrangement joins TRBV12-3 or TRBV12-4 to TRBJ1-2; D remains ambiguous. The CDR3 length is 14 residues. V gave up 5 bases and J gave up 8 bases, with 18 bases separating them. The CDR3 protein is CASSPAIWSGGYTF. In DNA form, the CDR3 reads TGTGCCAGCAGTCCCGCAATCTGGTCAGGCGGCTACACCTTC.

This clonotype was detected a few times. The CDR3: CASSLEGASGNTIYF. The CDR3 DNA sequence: TGTGCCAGCAGCTTGGAGGGGGCGAGTGGAAACACCATATATTTT. This rearrangement joins TRBV5-5 to TRBJ1-3; 7 nucleotides align to TRBD1. After removal of 0 bases from V and 3 bases from J, the junction contained 3 bases not matched to a gene. The CDR3 loop spans 15 amino acids. Germline assignment: CDR1 SGHKS and CDR2 YYEKEE (reference sequence).